What follows describes a single T cell receptor (beta chain). This clonotype has at least ten counts. Which antigen it targets is not known. An end of the junction differs from the germline gene, which may be a read error. The data originate from a study of T cells after yellow fever vaccination (dated by TCRdb to between 2018 and 2021). For context, the study as a whole: The SMART-Seq v4 Ultra Low Input RNA kit was used to prepare libraries from fractions with low cell numbers. Two healthy male donors, one aged 18 to 30 and one aged 30 to 40 years, made up the cohort. Blood was collected at multiple timepoints before and after primary and secondary immunization, and bulk PBMC replicates and cell subsets were isolated. Bulk TCR alpha and beta repertoires were sequenced longitudinally to track T-cell clones before and after primary and booster YFV17D yellow fever vaccination. What the work shows at the level of the full study, not this receptor alone: The study included only two donors, which limits how far the findings can be generalized. A small share of clonotypes occurred in both CD4 and CD8 compartments, likely arising from convergent recombination. The secondary T-cell response was weaker than the primary response but faster, peaking on day 5 instead of day 15. Most clones expanded after primary vaccination (around 97% of CD4 and roughly 88% of CD8) were re-detected after the booster, suggesting that broad memory maintenance occurred. Computational filtering was required because FACS-sorted repertoires could contain abundant contaminating clonotypes from the bulk population.

This specimen's treatment or condition label, per the study, means: live attenuated yellow fever vaccine strain. A standard Ficoll-Paque protocol was used to isolate PBMCs from peripheral blood. Dynabeads CD4 and CD8 positive selection kits were used to isolate the CD4 and CD8 T-cell fractions. TriZol was used to extract RNA from bulk PBMCs, from CD4 and CD8 fractions, and from dextramer-positive and dextramer-negative fractions. TCR cDNA was made using 5'RACE template switching, a step that added a universal primer site and unique molecular identifiers. cDNA synthesis was primed from both the TCR alpha and TCR beta constant segments. Libraries were amplified in two PCR steps, with sample barcodes and sequencing adapters added in the second step. Sequencing of libraries was done on Illumina HiSeq 2500 (2x100 bp) or NovaSeq (2x150 bp). The original pipeline was this. MIGEC was used to demultiplex reads and collapse the reads into UMI consensus sequences, and MiXCR was used for V(D)J alignment. Vaccine-responding clonotypes were identified with edgeR using replicate PBMC samples, with FDR below 0.01 and a log2 fold change above 5 up to day 15 being required. Each bulk clonotype was labeled CD4 or CD8 based on which sequenced repertoire, CD4 or CD8, contained the clonotype at higher abundance. The raw public reads went through TCRdb reprocessing: fastp at Q25, MiXCR clone calling, in-frame beta chains kept. Rows are combined by CDR3 protein, so each entry shows the most common genes and DNA. These V and J calls originate from TCRdb's pipeline instead of the authors' own analysis. The sample contains about 140,000 distinct CDR3 sequences, 5% to 8% of them found a single time. The biggest ten clones account for more than 0.6% of the sample.

Taken from the germline V gene, the CDR1 and CDR2 loops are SGHVS and FQNEAQ. The cysteine opens and the phenylalanine closes a CDR3 of 15 amino acids. Of the read, only the CDR3 DNA is kept; its 45 bases are in frame from base 1. The chain links TRBV7-8 with TRBJ2-1; there is no confident call for the D gene. Sequencing used CD4+ T cells sorted from PBMCs, obtained 10 days after the yellow fever booster vaccination. The source is a man aged 25 to 40 who received the YFV17D yellow fever vaccine. The CDR3 loop reads CASSLVRTSHNEQFF. The bases are TGTGCCAGCAGCTTAGTGCGTACCTCCCACAATGAGCAGTTCTTC.